A selection of T cell receptor beta chains follows, all from one sample in a study of cytomegalovirus exposure and HLA in healthy donors. Using immunoSEQ multiplex PCR, the repertoire was profiled, and TCRdb retains in-frame clones only, with some absent. The sample shows some 150,000 clones, about four fifths of them seen only once. Sample: PBMCs. All receptors come from a male donor in good health and CMV-seronegative. Each CDR3 is given with its conserved first and last residue. D genes are given only for firm matches. Only some rows state a clone size, as once, few, many or a class for expanded clones.

D gene | CDR3 length | J gene | V gene | clone size | CDR3 protein | CDR3 DNA
TRBD2 | 14 | TRBJ2-1 | TRBV5-1 | NA | CASSLGGGDNEQFF | TGCGCCAGCAGCCTCGGCGGGGGAGACAATGAGCAGTTCTTC
NA | 13 | TRBJ1-5 | TRBV28 | NA | CASSSDISQPQHF | TGTGCCAGCAGTTCGGACATTAGTCAGCCCCAGCATTTT
NA | 13 | TRBJ1-2 | TRBV7-9 | once | CSSSFPGNYGYTF | TGTTCCAGCAGCTTTCCCGGGAACTATGGCTACACCTTC
TRBD1 | 13 | TRBJ2-2 | TRBV6-5 | NA | CASSDRESGELFF | TGTGCCAGCAGTGACAGGGAGTCCGGGGAGCTGTTTTTT
TRBD1 | 15 | TRBJ1-6 | TRBV9 | once | CASSARTGDNSPLHF | TGTGCCAGCAGCGCCCGGACAGGGGATAATTCACCCCTCCACTTT
NA | 14 | TRBJ2-1 | TRBV18 | once | CASSQGREYNEQFF | TGTGCCAGCTCTCAGGGGCGCGAGTACAATGAGCAGTTCTTC
TRBD1 | 13 | TRBJ1-2 | TRBV5-8 | NA | CASRRDRNYGYTF | TGTGCCAGCAGGCGGGACAGGAACTATGGCTACACCTTC
NA | 13 | TRBJ2-7 | TRBV4-1 | NA | CASSPSGNYEQYF | TGCGCCAGCAGCCCCTCCGGGAACTACGAGCAGTACTTC
NA | 13 | TRBJ1-1 | TRBV7-9 | NA | CSSSRPEATEAFF | TGTTCCAGCAGCCGACCTGAGGCCACTGAAGCTTTCTTT
TRBD1 | 15 | TRBJ1-5 | TRBV9 | NA | CASSRTGSSNQPQHF | TGTGCCAGCAGCCGGACAGGGAGTAGCAATCAGCCCCAGCATTTT
TRBD1 | 15 | TRBJ1-1 | TRBV7-2 | NA | CASSSSGQGGTEAFF | TGTGCCAGCAGCTCGTCGGGACAGGGGGGTACTGAAGCTTTCTTT
NA | 12 | TRBJ1-1 | TRBV30 | NA | CAWTSYRGEAFF | TGTGCCTGGACCTCTTACCGGGGTGAAGCTTTCTTT
NA | 14 | TRBJ2-5 | TRBV30 | NA | CAWSVNGGGETQYF | TGTGCCTGGAGTGTAAACGGGGGAGGAGAGACCCAGTACTTC
NA | 14 | TRBJ2-5 | TRBV4-3 | NA | CASSQDSRAETQYF | TGCGCCAGCAGCCAAGATAGCAGGGCTGAGACCCAGTACTTC
TRBD2 | 15 | TRBJ2-7 | TRBV6-1 | NA | CASSEARGGADEQYF | TGTGCCAGCAGTGAAGCGCGCGGGGGGGCCGACGAGCAGTACTTC
TRBD2 | 17 | TRBJ2-3 | TRBV6-4 | few | CASSEASGGAVTDTQYF | TGTGCCAGCAGTGAAGCTAGCGGGGGGGCCGTGACAGATACGCAGTATTTT
TRBD1 | 13 | TRBJ1-4 | TRBV10-3 | NA | CAISRDRAEKLFF | TGTGCCATCAGCCGGGACAGGGCCGAAAAACTGTTTTTT
TRBD1 | 17 | TRBJ1-2 | TRBV27 | NA | CASSLAPGTGDNYGYTF | TGTGCCAGCAGTTTAGCCCCCGGGACAGGGGATAACTATGGCTACACCTTC
NA | 15 | TRBJ1-6 | TRBV18 | NA | CASSPRGDYNSPLHF | TGTGCCAGCTCCCCCCGGGGGGACTATAATTCACCCCTCCACTTT
TRBD2 | 15 | TRBJ2-3 | TRBV6-4 | few | CASSLGSGGPDTQYF | TGTGCCAGCAGCCTAGGGAGCGGGGGGCCAGATACGCAGTATTTT
TRBD2 | 14 | TRBJ2-3 | TRBV27 | NA | CASSLLAGTDTQYF | TGTGCCAGCAGTTTGCTAGCGGGTACAGATACGCAGTATTTT
TRBD1 | 13 | TRBJ2-7 | TRBV7-9 | NA | CASSLNRGYEQYF | TGTGCCAGCAGCTTAAACAGGGGGTACGAGCAGTACTTC
NA | 10 | TRBJ1-4 | TRBV21-1 | NA | CASSRRKLFF | TGTGCCAGCAGCAGGAGGAAACTGTTTTTT
TRBD2 | 12 | TRBJ2-2 | TRBV4-3 | NA | CASRSGVGELFF | TGCGCCAGCCGCAGCGGGGTCGGGGAGCTGTTTTTT
TRBD1 | 15 | TRBJ1-2 | TRBV18 | NA | CASSPITGTADGYTF | TGTGCCAGCTCACCGATCACCGGGACAGCGGATGGCTACACCTTC
TRBD1 | 15 | TRBJ1-1 | TRBV15 | NA | CATSRDRQGWTEAFF | TGTGCCACCAGCAGAGATCGACAGGGTTGGACTGAAGCTTTCTTT
TRBD1 | 15 | TRBJ1-2 | TRBV5-6 | NA | CASSLSGTEGYGYTF | TGTGCCAGCAGCTTGTCCGGGACAGAAGGCTATGGCTACACCTTC
TRBD2 | 15 | TRBJ2-7 | TRBV19 | few | CASSIASAGAYEQYF | TGTGCCAGTAGTATAGCTTCTGCGGGGGCCTACGAGCAGTACTTC
TRBD1 | 15 | TRBJ2-2 | TRBV5-4 | once | CASSSRDRATGELFF | TGTGCCAGCAGTTCCCGGGACAGGGCCACCGGGGAGCTGTTTTTT
NA | 16 | TRBJ1-3 | TRBV9 | NA | CASSVKGGVSGNTIYF | TGTGCCAGCAGCGTGAAGGGGGGGGTTTCTGGAAACACCATATATTTT
NA | 16 | TRBJ2-1 | TRBV27 | once | CASSLQVQGRHNEQFF | TGTGCCAGCAGTTTACAGGTTCAGGGGAGACACAATGAGCAGTTCTTC
TRBD1 | 16 | TRBJ2-7 | TRBV7-9 | NA | CASSLPPGQGFYEQYF | TGTGCCAGCAGCCTGCCGCCGGGACAGGGATTTTACGAGCAGTACTTC
TRBD1 | 15 | TRBJ2-5 | TRBV30 | NA | CAWSVLGTGEETQYF | TGTGCCTGGAGTGTACTTGGGACAGGGGAAGAGACCCAGTACTTC
NA | 16 | TRBJ2-1 | TRBV9 | NA | CASSVGGGLGLNEQFF | TGTGCCAGCAGCGTAGGAGGAGGGTTGGGTCTCAATGAGCAGTTCTTC
NA | 18 | TRBJ2-5 | TRBV5-1 | NA | CASSLGGTTGRLQETQYF | TGCGCCAGCAGCTTGGGGGGTACGACAGGGAGGCTCCAAGAGACCCAGTACTTC
NA | 14 | TRBJ2-1 | TRBV2 | NA | CASSEMAASGEQFF | TGTGCCAGCAGTGAAATGGCTGCAAGCGGCGAGCAGTTCTTC
NA | 14 | TRBJ1-2 | TRBV5-1 | NA | CASTPSEFNYGYTF | TGCGCCAGCACCCCGTCGGAGTTCAACTATGGCTACACCTTC
NA | 16 | TRBJ1-5 | TRBV7-8 | few | CASSLQGTTSNQPQHF | TGTGCCAGCAGCTTACAGGGGACTACAAGCAATCAGCCCCAGCATTTT
TRBD1 | 15 | TRBJ1-5 | TRBV11-2 | NA | CASSRGTGSNQPQHF | TGTGCCAGCAGCCGAGGGACAGGGAGCAATCAGCCCCAGCATTTT
NA | 14 | TRBJ2-7 | TRBV30 | NA | CAWSVPGGDGEQYF | TGTGCCTGGAGTGTTCCCGGAGGGGACGGCGAGCAGTACTTC
TRBD1 | 14 | TRBJ1-2 | TRBV5-4 | NA | CASSPQGSNYGYTF | TGTGCCAGCAGCCCACAGGGGTCTAACTATGGCTACACCTTC
NA | 15 | TRBJ1-4 | TRBV11-2 | NA | CASSPHSNINEKLFF | TGTGCCAGCAGCCCCCACTCGAATATTAATGAAAAACTGTTTTTT
TRBD1 | 15 | TRBJ1-4 | TRBV2 | NA | CASSALTGEREKLFF | TGTGCCAGCAGTGCCCTAACAGGGGAGAGGGAAAAACTGTTTTTT
NA | 13 | TRBJ1-1 | TRBV6-5 | few | CASSRLVNTEAFF | TGTGCCAGCAGCCGGTTGGTGAACACTGAAGCTTTCTTT
TRBD1 | 15 | TRBJ1-5 | TRBV7-2 | NA | CASSPNRGRGQPQHF | TGTGCCAGCAGCCCTAACAGGGGGCGCGGTCAGCCCCAGCATTTT
TRBD2 | 16 | TRBJ2-5 | TRBV7-2 | NA | CASSSAVAGGFETQYF | TGTGCCAGCAGCTCAGCTGTAGCGGGGGGGTTTGAGACCCAGTACTTC
TRBD1 | 15 | TRBJ2-3 | TRBV30 | once | CAWNNGEGAGDTQYF | TGTGCCTGGAACAACGGCGAGGGGGCGGGTGATACGCAGTATTTT
TRBD1 | 15 | TRBJ2-5 | TRBV27 | NA | CASSLVGTGSETQYF | TGTGCCAGCAGTTTAGTCGGGACAGGTTCAGAGACCCAGTACTTC
TRBD2 | 14 | TRBJ2-3 | TRBV18 | NA | CASSPSGGTDTQYF | TGTGCCAGCTCACCGAGCGGGGGGACAGATACGCAGTATTTT
NA | 16 | TRBJ2-5 | TRBV4-3 | NA | CASSQGGGTRGETQYF | TGCGCCAGCAGCCAGGGGGGTGGAACGAGGGGAGAGACCCAGTACTTC
NA | 14 | TRBJ2-7 | TRBV27 | NA | CASGRRGQLNEQYF | TGTGCCAGCGGGAGGAGGGGACAGCTTAACGAGCAGTACTTC
NA | 13 | TRBJ2-1 | TRBV5-1 | NA | CASSLIGGGEQFF | TGCGCCAGCAGCTTGATCGGGGGAGGTGAGCAGTTCTTC
NA | 14 | TRBJ1-4 | TRBV11-1 | NA | CAPPLAGVGEKLFF | TGTGCCCCTCCTTTGGCGGGCGTTGGTGAAAAACTGTTTTTT
TRBD2 | 14 | TRBJ2-3 | TRBV9 | NA | CASKTGGSTDTQYF | TGTGCCAGCAAGACGGGGGGAAGCACAGATACGCAGTATTTT
NA | 15 | TRBJ2-7 | TRBV6-5 | NA | CASSLRGGGTGEQYF | TGTGCCAGCAGTCTCCGGGGAGGGGGAACTGGCGAGCAGTACTTC
NA | 12 | TRBJ1-5 | TRBV6-5 | NA | CASYRAGQPQHF | TGTGCCAGCTACAGGGCAGGCCAGCCCCAGCATTTT
TRBD1 | 15 | TRBJ2-7 | TRBV27 | NA | CASSTPGQGTYEQYF | TGTGCCAGCAGCACTCCGGGACAGGGTACCTACGAGCAGTACTTC
TRBD1 | 21 | TRBJ2-5 | TRBV19 | NA | CASSIADGQGRLSNPQETQYF | TGTGCCAGTAGTATAGCCGATGGACAGGGGCGTTTATCTAACCCCCAAGAGACCCAGTACTTC
TRBD2 | 16 | TRBJ2-7 | TRBV9 | NA | CASSVDPTSGSYEQYF | TGTGCCAGCAGCGTAGACCCGACTAGCGGTTCCTACGAGCAGTACTTC
NA | 15 | TRBJ2-6 | TRBV4-2 | few | CASSQDNSGANVLTF | TGTGCCAGCAGCCAAGATAACTCTGGGGCCAACGTCCTGACTTTC